The clone carrying this TCR beta chain appeared once. The sample is drawn from a study of cytomegalovirus exposure and HLA in healthy donors. Donors showed nominal health when sampled, although they likely had unrecorded immune exposures. With 60 Vbeta and 13 Jbeta primers, the PCR was carried out. Libraries were prepared by immunoSEQ multiplex PCR; TCRdb keeps only in-frame clonotypes and omits some of them. The data hold over 80,000 clones, with about four fifths observed a single time. Trimming took 1 base from V and 3 from J; bases not matched to a gene: 8. The CDR3 runs 17 residues. CDR1 is SGHDT and CDR2 is YYEEEE in the germline V gene.

The sequencing input was PBMCs. The source of this sequence is an older woman in good health and CMV-seropositive. The J gene is TRBJ1-4, the V gene TRBV5-6, with TRBD1 matching 8 bases. CDR3 DNA sequence: TGTGCCAGCAGCTTGTCAACAGGGGGAGGGCCTAATGAAAAACTGTTTTTT. This gives the protein CASSLSTGGGPNEKLFF.